These 4 T cell receptor beta chains share one sample of origin, sequenced in a study of T cell clonotyping in hematopoietic cell transplantation. Sequencing used immunoSEQ multiplex PCR; TCRdb keeps in-frame clones, though not all of them. The sample includes tens of thousands of clones, 95% of them seen just once. Material for sequencing was peripheral blood mononuclear cells. These receptors were collected from a man aged 25 to 40 in good health. Some clones in this sample may be carry-over from other donors' samples.

The genes are TRBV5-5 and TRBJ1-3; D gene ambiguous. Germline V gives CDR1 SGHKS, CDR2 YYEKEE (reference sequence). Trimming left V 3 bases short and J 0 bases short, with 10 bases between. The CDR3 spans 15 residues. DNA of the CDR3: TGTGCCAGCAGCTCCGTAGGCAGCTCTGGAAACACCATATATTTT. It codes for CASSSVGSSGNTIYF.

The chain joins TRBV4-1 to TRBJ1-4; D not certain. The germline V and J ends were trimmed by 2 bases and 7 bases, with 8 bases remaining between them. CDR1 is MGHRA and CDR2 is YSYEKL in the germline V gene. CDR3 length: 13 residues. The CDR3 sequence: CASSQWFGEKLFF. As DNA, the CDR3 is TGCGCCAGCAGCCAATGGTTCGGTGAAAAACTGTTTTTT.

This clone was picked up one time. This chain links TRBV9 with TRBJ2-7, with D unclear. Trimming shortened V by 3 bases and J by 0 bases, and 7 bases separated the two germline ends. CDR3 length: 13 amino acids. CDR1 is SGDLS and CDR2 is YYNGEE in the germline V gene. CDR3 coding DNA: TGTGCCAGCAGCGCCCGGAGCTCCTACGAGCAGTACTTC. Translation gives CASSARSSYEQYF.

The CDR3 loop reads CASSLPAGLIYNEQFF. CDR3 coding DNA: TGTGCCAGCAGCTTGCCGGCGGGGCTGATTTACAATGAGCAGTTCTTC. The J gene is TRBJ2-1, the V gene TRBV5-6; tentatively, D is TRBD2 (6 bases). V dropped 1 base and J dropped 4 bases, with 15 bases sitting between them. Germline V gene sequence: CDR1 SGHDT, CDR2 YYEEEE. The CDR3 is 16 residues long.